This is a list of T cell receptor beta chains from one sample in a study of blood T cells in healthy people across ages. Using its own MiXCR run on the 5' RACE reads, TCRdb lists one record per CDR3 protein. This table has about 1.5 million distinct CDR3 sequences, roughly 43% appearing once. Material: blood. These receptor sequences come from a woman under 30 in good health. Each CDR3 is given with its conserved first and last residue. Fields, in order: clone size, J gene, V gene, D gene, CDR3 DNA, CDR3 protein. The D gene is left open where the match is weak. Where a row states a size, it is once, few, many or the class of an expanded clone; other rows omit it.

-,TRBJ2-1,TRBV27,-,TGTGCCAGCAGTTTAGTACCGGGGACCGTTAATGAGCAGTTCTTC,CASSLVPGTVNEQFF
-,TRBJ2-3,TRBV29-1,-,TGCAGCTTCTGGGGGGGCTCCACTAGCACAGATACGCAGTATTTT,CSFWGGSTSTDTQYF
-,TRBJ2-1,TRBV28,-,TGTGCCAGCAGTTTTATGGGAGGTGAGCAGTTCTTC,CASSFMGGEQFF
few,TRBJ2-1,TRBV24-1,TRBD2,TGTGCCACCAGTGAGATAGCGGGAGGGCCTCACAATGAGCAGTTCTTC,CATSEIAGGPHNEQFF
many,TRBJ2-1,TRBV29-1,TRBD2,TGCAGCGTTGTACTAGCGGGAGGTAGGGAGCAGTTCTTC,CSVVLAGGREQFF
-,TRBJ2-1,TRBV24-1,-,TGTGCCACCAGTGATTTCCGGGGCTACTCCTACAATGAGCAGTTCTTC,CATSDFRGYSYNEQFF
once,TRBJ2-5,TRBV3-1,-,TGTGCCAGCAGCCAAGATAACGGAGACGAGACCCAGTACTTC,CASSQDNGDETQYF
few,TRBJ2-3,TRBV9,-,TGTGCCAGCAGCGTAGGAGATATGGGGATAGATACGCAGTATTTT,CASSVGDMGIDTQYF
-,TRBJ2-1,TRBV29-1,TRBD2,TGCAGTTTCAGAGGACTAGCGGGAGATGCGTTAAGATACAATGAGCAGTTCTTC,CSFRGLAGDALRYNEQFF
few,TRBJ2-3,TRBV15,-,TGTGCCACCAGCAGTGGCTACGAGAGGGGTTCAGGCACAGATACGCAGTATTTT,CATSSGYERGSGTDTQYF
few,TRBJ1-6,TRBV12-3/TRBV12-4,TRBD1,TGTGCCAGCAGTAGGGACAGGGCCGATAATTCACCCCTCCACTTT,CASSRDRADNSPLHF
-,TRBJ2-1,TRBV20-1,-,TGCAGTGCTACTCTTACGGGAGCCGTTGATGAGCAGTTCTTC,CSATLTGAVDEQFF
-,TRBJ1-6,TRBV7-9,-,TGTGCCAGCAGTATGAGGGATTCACCCCTCCACTTT,CASSMRDSPLHF
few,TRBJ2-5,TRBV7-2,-,TGTGCCAGCAGAGGCAGGGCCCCCAATGAGCAGTACTTC,CASRGRAPNEQYF
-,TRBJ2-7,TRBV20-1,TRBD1,TGCAGTGCTAGAGACAGGGACAGGGGGGTATCCTACGAGCAGTACTTC,CSARDRDRGVSYEQYF
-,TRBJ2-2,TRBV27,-,TGTGCCAGCTGGAAGTATGAGGGAGGCGCCGGGGAGCTGTTTTTT,CASWKYEGGAGELFF
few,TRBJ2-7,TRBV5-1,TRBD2,TGCGCCAGCAGCTGGGGACTAGCGGGGGCCTCCTACGAGCAGTACTTC,CASSWGLAGASYEQYF
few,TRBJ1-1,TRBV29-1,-,TGCAGCGTTGACGGGGGGGCCACTGAAGCTTTCTTT,CSVDGGATEAFF
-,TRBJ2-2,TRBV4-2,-,TGTGCCAGCAGCGACGGTGGGACCGGGGAGCTGTTTTTT,CASSDGGTGELFF
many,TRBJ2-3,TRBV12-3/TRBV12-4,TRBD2,TGTGCCAGCAGTTTAAGGGCTAGCGGGACCACAGATACGCAGTATTTT,CASSLRASGTTDTQYF
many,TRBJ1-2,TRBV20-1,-,TGCAGTGCTCTAGCGGGGTGGGGGGATAACTATGGCTACACCTTC,CSALAGWGDNYGYTF
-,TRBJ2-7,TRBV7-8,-,TGTGCCAGCAGCTCCACCCGCAGCGTTTCCTACGAGCAGTACTTC,CASSSTRSVSYEQYF
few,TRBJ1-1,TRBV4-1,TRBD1,TGCGCCAGCAGCCAAATAATACAGGGGGCGCAGGGAGCTTTCTTT,CASSQIIQGAQGAFF
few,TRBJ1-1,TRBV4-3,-,TGCGCCAGCAGCCAAGCTGGGAGCCCCGGTGGGGCTTTCTTT,CASSQAGSPGGAFF
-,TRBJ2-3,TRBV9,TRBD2,TGTGCCAGCAGCGGGGGACTAGCGGACACAGATACGCAGTATTTT,CASSGGLADTDTQYF
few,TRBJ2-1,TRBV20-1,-,TGCAGTGCTAGAGATGGACAGGAGCAGTTCTTC,CSARDGQEQFF
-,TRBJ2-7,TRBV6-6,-,TGTGCCAGCAGTTACCCTGGCCCCTACGAGCAGTACTTC,CASSYPGPYEQYF
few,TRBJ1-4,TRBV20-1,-,TGCAGTGCCAACAGGGAGGCTCAGGAAAAACTGTTTTTT,CSANREAQEKLFF
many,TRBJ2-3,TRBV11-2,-,TGTGCCAGCAGCTTCGGCAGGGCTGCAGATACGCAGTATTTT,CASSFGRAADTQYF
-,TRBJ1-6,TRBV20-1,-,TGCAGTGCTAGCGAGACAGTAGGGTCACCCCTCCACTTT,CSASETVGSPLHF
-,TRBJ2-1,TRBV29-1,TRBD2,TGCAGCGCAGTACTAGCGGCCACTTCCTACAATGAGCAGTTCTTC,CSAVLAATSYNEQFF
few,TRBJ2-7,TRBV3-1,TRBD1,TGTGCCAGCAGCCACACGACGGGACAGGTCCCCTACGAGCAGTACTTC,CASSHTTGQVPYEQYF
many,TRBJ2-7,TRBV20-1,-,TGCAGTGCTAGTCAGGGCTACGAGCAGTACTTC,CSASQGYEQYF
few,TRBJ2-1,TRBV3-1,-,TGTGCCAGCAGCCAAGATCTAGTATCCTACAATGAGCAGTTCTTC,CASSQDLVSYNEQFF
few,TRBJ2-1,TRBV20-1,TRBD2,TGCAGTGCTCCCTCGCCTAGCGGGGGAATTTCTTTCTACAATGAGCAGTTCTTC,CSAPSPSGGISFYNEQFF
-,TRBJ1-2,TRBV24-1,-,TGTGCCACCAGTGATTTGACGGGGAATGGCTACACCTTC,CATSDLTGNGYTF
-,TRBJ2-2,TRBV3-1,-,TGTGCCAGCAGCCACACCCACAGGGGTGGACTAGTTGAGGGATCCGGGGAGCTGTTTTTT,CASSHTHRGGLVEGSGELFF
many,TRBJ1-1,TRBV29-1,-,TGCAGCGTTTCGGGTCTGAACACTGAAGCTTTCTTT,CSVSGLNTEAFF
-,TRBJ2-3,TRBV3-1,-,TGTGCCAGCAGCCAGAAGAGTCCAGATACGCAGTATTTT,CASSQKSPDTQYF
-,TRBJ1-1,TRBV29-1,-,TGCAGCGTTGGAGGAAACATGAACACTGGAGCTTTCTTT,CSVGGNMNTGAFF
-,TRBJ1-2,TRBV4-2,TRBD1,TGTGCCAGCAGCCAGCCGACAGGGAGGACGACTAACTATGGCTACACCTTC,CASSQPTGRTTNYGYTF
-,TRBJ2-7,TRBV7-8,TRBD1,TGTGCCAGCGTTGGTGACAGGGGGCTCGACTACGAGCAGTACTTC,CASVGDRGLDYEQYF
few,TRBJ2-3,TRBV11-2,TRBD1,TGTGCCAGCATGTTACGTGGAGGGACAGGGTCTAGCACAGATACGCAGTATTTT,CASMLRGGTGSSTDTQYF
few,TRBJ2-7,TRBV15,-,TGTGCCACCAGCAGAGATCGCCCCTACGAGCAGTACTTC,CATSRDRPYEQYF
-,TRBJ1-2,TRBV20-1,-,TGCAGTGCTAGTTCACAGGGAGGGCGGTATGGCTACACCTTC,CSASSQGGRYGYTF